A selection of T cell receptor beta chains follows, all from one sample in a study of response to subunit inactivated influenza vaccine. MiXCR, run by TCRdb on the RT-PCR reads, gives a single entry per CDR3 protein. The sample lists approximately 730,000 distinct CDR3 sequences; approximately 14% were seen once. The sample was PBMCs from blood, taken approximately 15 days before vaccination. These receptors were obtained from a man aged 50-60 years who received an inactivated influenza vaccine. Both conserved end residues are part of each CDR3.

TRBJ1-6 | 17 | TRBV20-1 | CSARDQSSGGNNSPLHF
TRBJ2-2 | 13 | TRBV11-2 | CASSLDFPGELFF
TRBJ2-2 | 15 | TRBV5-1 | CASSLLPDSTGELFF
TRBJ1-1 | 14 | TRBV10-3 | CAISENGENTEAFF
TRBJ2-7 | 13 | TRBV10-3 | CATADRGAYEQYF
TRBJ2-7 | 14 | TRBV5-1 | CASSRDITYEGQYF
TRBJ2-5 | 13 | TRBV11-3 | CASSTGSEETQYF
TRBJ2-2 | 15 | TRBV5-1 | CASNKADRLTGELFF
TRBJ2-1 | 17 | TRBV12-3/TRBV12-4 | CASSHYSGSSLYNEQFF
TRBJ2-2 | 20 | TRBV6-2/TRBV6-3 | CASSYSPPGLGLGGTGELFF
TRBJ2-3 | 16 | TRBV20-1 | CSARDQERGITDTQYF
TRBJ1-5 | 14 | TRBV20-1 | CSAIQGGGNQPQHF
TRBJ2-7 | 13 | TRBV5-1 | CASSLWDNYEQYF
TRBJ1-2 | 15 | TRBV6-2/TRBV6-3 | CASSYAGQAIYGYTF
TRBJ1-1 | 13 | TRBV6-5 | CASVGHGNTEAFF
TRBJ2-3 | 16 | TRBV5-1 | CASSFGTGALTDTQYF
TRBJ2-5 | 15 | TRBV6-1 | CASSMDRGFGETQYF
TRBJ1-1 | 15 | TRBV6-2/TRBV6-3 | CASRRTGGARTEAFF
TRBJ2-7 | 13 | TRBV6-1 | CASKRDRRGEQYF
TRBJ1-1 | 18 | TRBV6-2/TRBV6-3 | CASSYITGTVLVNTEAFF
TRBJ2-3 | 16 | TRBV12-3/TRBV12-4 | CASTLSGGSEADTQYF
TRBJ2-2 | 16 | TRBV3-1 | CASSLKGGWNTGELFF
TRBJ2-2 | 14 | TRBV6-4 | CAGRTDPNTGELFF
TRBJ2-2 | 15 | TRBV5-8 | CASSKRTSRTGELFF
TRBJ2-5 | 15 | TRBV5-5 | CASSTTSGKVETQYF
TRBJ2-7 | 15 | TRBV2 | CASSERARPPHEQYF